These 21 T cell receptor beta chains originate from one sample sequenced in a study of molecular identifiers for immune sequencing clone quantification. TCRdb independently ran MiXCR on the PCR reads; one entry per CDR3 protein. The table lists 35,000 or so distinct CDR3 sequences, about 19% of them singletons. Specimen: naive CD8+ T cells from blood, with Jurkat cell RNA spiked in. The subset was: FACS-sorted CD8+CD4-CCR7+CD45RA+ naive T cells. Receptor source: a human donor in good health. Some libraries in this study had Jurkat cell RNA spiked in.

This clonotype was found many times. The chain joins TRBV19 to TRBJ1-5, with a tentative D call TRBD1 (5 bases). V was shortened by 3 bases and J by 2 bases, with 17 bases between the two germline ends. CDR1 is LNHDA, CDR2 SQIVND, per germline (reference sequence). The CDR3 contains 17 residues. CDR3 bases: TGTGCCAGTAGTATTGATACGGGGCCTGTTGGCAATCAGCCCCAGCATTTT. Its translation is CASSIDTGPVGNQPQHF.

To note about this clonotype: This could be a read error, since a much larger clone is one nucleotide away. The rearrangement links TRBV7-9 to TRBJ2-7; possibly TRBD1 for D (5 bases). The CDR3 totals 12 residues. Germline V lookup: CDR1 SEHNR, CDR2 FQNEAQ (reference sequence). The CDR3 nucleotides read TGTGTCAGCAGCGCGGACAACTACGAGCAGTACTTC. The encoded protein is CVSSADNYEQYF.

The chain couples TRBV27 to TRBJ2-3; D gene ambiguous. This CDR3 is built from 10 residues. CDR1 and CDR2 (germline): MNHEY, SMNVEV (reference sequence). The V end lost 6 bases, the J end lost 6 bases, and 4 bases lay between the germline ends. The CDR3 DNA is TGTGCCAGCAGCCCGGATACGCAGTATTTT. As protein: CASSPDTQYF.

The rearrangement joins TRBV12-3 or TRBV12-4 to TRBJ2-3; 14 positions match TRBD2. Trimming at V came to 11 bases and at J to 0 bases, leaving 28 bases not matched to a gene. The CDR3 sequence is 23 residues long. CDR3: CAGKGLHSTSGRAPKTSTDTQYF. CDR3 bases: TGTGCCGGCAAGGGACTTCACTCGACTAGCGGGAGGGCTCCCAAAACTAGCACAGATACGCAGTATTTT.

V and J are TRBV19 and TRBJ2-2; D not certain. The CDR3 is 16 amino acids. Trimming pared 2 bases from V and 2 bases from J, leaving 12 bases between. Germline assignment: CDR1 LNHDA and CDR2 SQIVND (reference sequence). This chain's CDR3 is CASSIYTRSNTGELFF. DNA of the CDR3: TGTGCCAGTAGTATATATACCAGGAGTAACACCGGGGAGCTGTTTTTT.

This clonotype has ten or more counts. The rearrangement links TRBV19 to TRBJ1-1; D is ambiguous. V was pared by 4 bases and J by 0 bases, with 6 bases between. This CDR3 contains 13 residues. Germline CDR1 reads LNHDA; CDR2 reads SQIVND (reference sequence). The CDR3 nucleotides read TGTGCCAGTAGTAGACGGATGAACACTGAAGCTTTCTTT. Amino acids: CASSRRMNTEAFF.

This clonotype came up many times. The rearrangement uses TRBV3-1 and TRBJ2-2, with unresolved D. The CDR3 spans 13 residues. The germline V and J ends were trimmed by 1 base and 2 bases, with 2 bases remaining between them. Germline CDR1 and CDR2: LGHDT and YNNKEL (reference sequence). The CDR3 coding sequence is TGTGCCAGCAGCCAAGTAAACACCGGGGAGCTGTTTTTT. Its translation is CASSQVNTGELFF.

As concerns this clonotype: A read error may be the cause here, since a much bigger clone is one base away. The J gene is TRBJ2-7, the V gene TRBV5-3; no reliable D call. TRBV5-3 counts as an open reading frame of uncertain function. The CDR3 consists of 15 residues. The CDR3 coding sequence is TGTGCCAGCAGCTTGGAATTGGAATACCGCAACGAGCAGTACTTC. The encoded protein is CASSLELEYRNEQYF.

The table lists this clonotype with many counts. The rearrangement uses TRBV3-1 and TRBJ1-4, with TRBD1 matching 9 bases. This CDR3 has 13 residues. The V and J ends lost 7 bases and 8 bases, in that order; junction bases with no gene match: 5. Germline values: CDR1 LGHDT, CDR2 YNNKEL (reference sequence). The chain's CDR3 is CASTRTGEEKLFF. In DNA form, the CDR3 reads TGTGCCAGCACTCGGACAGGGGAGGAAAAACTGTTTTTT.

The table lists this clonotype with a few counts. The rearrangement uses TRBV3-1 and TRBJ2-7; maybe TRBD1 (6 bases). Germline CDR1 LGHDT, CDR2 YNNKEL (reference sequence). The CDR3 is 15 amino acids. The V and J ends lost 5 bases and 0 bases respectively, with 14 bases between them. The CDR3 DNA reads TGTGCCAGCAGCATGAGCCGGGACAACTCCTACGAGCAGTACTTC. This codes for CASSMSRDNSYEQYF.

This clonotype was detected many times. This chain joins TRBV10-3 and TRBJ1-5; 7 nucleotides match TRBD1. CDR3 length: 16 amino acids. V gave up 8 bases and J gave up 2 bases; unmatched junction bases: 12. In germline, CDR1 is ENHRY, CDR2 SYGVKD. The CDR3 loop reads CAIQGEKGQGNQPQHF. In DNA, the CDR3 is TGTGCCATCCAGGGGGAAAAGGGACAAGGCAATCAGCCCCAGCATTTT.

At least ten counts were recorded for this clonotype. The chain is built from TRBV6-5 and TRBJ2-3; 12 bases are shared with TRBD2. V was clipped by 6 bases and J by 4 bases; unmatched bases: 11. The CDR3 is 17 residues long. The germline V gene has CDR1 MNHEY and CDR2 SVGAGI. The CDR3: CASRPAASGGAADTQYF. The CDR3 nucleotides are TGTGCCAGCAGGCCAGCGGCTAGCGGGGGGGCGGCAGATACGCAGTATTTT.

This clonotype was counted many times. The chain uses TRBV7-2 and TRBJ2-3; weak D call: TRBD2 (6 bases). V was pared by 4 bases and J by 4 bases, with 18 bases between. The germline gives CDR1 SGHTA, CDR2 FQGNSA. The CDR3 is 16 residues long. DNA of the CDR3: TGTGCCAGCAGCTCCAAACCACTAGCCTCAGCAGATACGCAGTATTTT. It is translated as CASSSKPLASADTQYF.

This clonotype was found many times. The V call is TRBV5-1, the J call TRBJ1-4, with unresolved D. Looked up from germline, CDR1 is SGHRS and CDR2 is YFSETQ. The CDR3 runs to 15 residues. Trimming cost V 2 bases and J 7 bases, with 15 bases left between them. The CDR3 reads CASSFERDVGEKLFF. In DNA form, the CDR3 reads TGCGCCAGCAGCTTTGAGAGGGATGTAGGTGAAAAACTGTTTTTT.

This chain connects TRBV28 to TRBJ2-5; D possibly uses TRBD1 or TRBD2 (5 bases each). Between the trimmed V and J ends, which lost 6 bases and 2 bases, there was a span of 7 bases. This CDR3 is built from 12 residues. Germline-derived CDR1 and CDR2 are MDHEN and SYDVKM. This chain's CDR3 is CASRGPQETQYF. CDR3 bases: TGTGCCAGCAGGGGACCACAAGAGACCCAGTACTTC.

This clonotype showed up many times. The rearrangement links TRBV6-5 to TRBJ1-2; the match to TRBD1 covers 7 bases. Germline loops: CDR1 MNHEY, CDR2 SVGAGI. The CDR3 loop spans 13 amino acids. V was clipped by 5 bases and J by 10 bases; unmatched bases: 10. Here the CDR3 DNA reads TGTGCCAGCAGTACCGGACAGGAAAACGACTACACCTTC. Protein product: CASSTGQENDYTF.

The table lists this clonotype with many counts. V is TRBV4-3 and J is TRBJ2-1, with TRBD2 matching 7 bases. Germline CDR1 is LGHNA and CDR2 is YSLEER. The CDR3 spans 19 residues. The V and J ends lost 1 base and 2 bases, in that order; junction bases with no gene match: 14. DNA for the CDR3: TGCGCCAGCAGCCAAGTGGTGCGGGAGTTCTCCCCCGCCTACAATGAGCAGTTCTTC. Its protein product is CASSQVVREFSPAYNEQFF.

There are many counts of this clonotype. The chain employs TRBV11-2 and TRBJ2-3; D may be TRBD2 (6 bases). The CDR3 length is 16 residues. CDR1 and CDR2 from the germline V gene are SGHAT and FQNNGV. V lost 5 bases and J 0 bases, leaving 15 bases between the germline ends. In nucleotides, the CDR3 is TGTGCCAGCAGCGCGGGACCCCCCCCCAGCACAGATACGCAGTATTTT. It yields the protein CASSAGPPPSTDTQYF.

The sample holds a few counts of this clonotype. This may be a read error: a much more frequent sequence differs by one nucleotide. V is TRBV6-5 and J is TRBJ1-3; D not resolved. The CDR3 spans 16 residues. Germline lookup yields CDR1 MNHEY and CDR2 SVGAGI. Here the CDR3 reads CASSYSAAYSGDTIYF. In DNA, the CDR3 is TGTGCCAGCAGTTACTCGGCAGCCTACTCTGGAGACACCATATATTTT.

The CDR3 nucleotides read TGCGCCAGCAGCCCCTTGACAGGCCAAGAGACCCAGTACTTC. Encoded protein: CASSPLTGQETQYF. The V call is TRBV5-1, the J call TRBJ2-5; D is perhaps TRBD1 (6 bases). The CDR3 covers 14 residues. V lost 4 bases and J lost 1, with 11 bases in between. Looked up from germline, CDR1 is SGHRS and CDR2 is YFSETQ.

A word on this clonotype: An end of the junction differs from the germline gene, which may be a read error. The chain links TRBV13 to TRBJ2-7, with TRBD1 identical over 7 bases. The CDR3 runs 14 residues. Germline CDR1 reads PRHDT; CDR2 reads FYEKMQ (reference sequence). This CDR3 reads CVSGTRDRYYEQYF. Written as DNA, the CDR3 is TGTGTCAGCGGAACGAGGGACAGATACTACGAGCAGTACTTC.